These T cell receptor beta chains were read from a single sample in a study of blood T cell repertoires in COVID-19. The protocol was immunoSEQ multiplex PCR, while the TCRdb copy is restricted to in-frame clones and leaves out a portion. The profile shows under 150,000 clones, around 86% of them singletons. The sample taken for sequencing was peripheral blood. Receptors were obtained from a woman in her fifties or sixties who had recovered from COVID-19. The CDR3 runs from the conserved cysteine through the conserved F or W. A D gene is named only where the DNA matches it firmly.

d_call: NA
v_call: TRBV27
cdr3_aa: CASSLVAGGNTEAFF

d_call: NA
v_call: TRBV7-2
cdr3_aa: CASSFRTAPRDYGYTF

d_call: TRBD1
v_call: TRBV27
cdr3_aa: CASSADRVYEQYF

d_call: NA
v_call: TRBV6-5
cdr3_aa: CASSYRGYNSPLHF

d_call: TRBD1
v_call: TRBV11-1
cdr3_aa: CASSHYDDRDGIEQYF

d_call: NA
v_call: TRBV2
cdr3_aa: CASSEARAAGEKLFF

d_call: TRBD1
v_call: TRBV5-1
cdr3_aa: CASRRTGGSEKLFF

d_call: NA
v_call: TRBV5-4
cdr3_aa: CASSRTDYLEDTQYF

d_call: NA
v_call: TRBV7-8
cdr3_aa: CASRQQGWYEKLFF

d_call: TRBD2
v_call: TRBV2
cdr3_aa: CASREAGDSETQYF

d_call: NA
v_call: TRBV4-1
cdr3_aa: CASSPPSGVTEAFF

d_call: NA
v_call: TRBV5-1
cdr3_aa: CASSLLLEAGEQYF

d_call: TRBD2
v_call: TRBV6-5
cdr3_aa: CASSRTSGAYEQYF

d_call: NA
v_call: TRBV11-2
cdr3_aa: CASSLVWGGTDTQYF

d_call: TRBD2
v_call: TRBV9
cdr3_aa: CASSAGVASGGRETQYF

d_call: TRBD2
v_call: TRBV2
cdr3_aa: CASRGFAGGGELFF

d_call: NA
v_call: TRBV10-3
cdr3_aa: CAISELVTSNYGYTF

d_call: NA
v_call: TRBV3-1/TRBV3-2
cdr3_aa: CASSPAGLGLRYGYTF